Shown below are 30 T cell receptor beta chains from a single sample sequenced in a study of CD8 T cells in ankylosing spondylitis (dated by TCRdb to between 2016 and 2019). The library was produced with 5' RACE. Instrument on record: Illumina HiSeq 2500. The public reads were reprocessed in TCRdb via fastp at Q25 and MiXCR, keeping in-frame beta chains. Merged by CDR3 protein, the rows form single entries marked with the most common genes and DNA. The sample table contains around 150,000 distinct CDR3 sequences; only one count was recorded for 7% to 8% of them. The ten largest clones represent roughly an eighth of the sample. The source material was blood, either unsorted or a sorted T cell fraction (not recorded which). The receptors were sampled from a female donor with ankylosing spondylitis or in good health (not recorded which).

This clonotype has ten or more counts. CDR3 sequence: CASSLGDQNQPQHF. The CDR3 nucleotides are TGCGCCAGCAGCTTGGGGGACCAGAATCAGCCCCAGCATTTT. The chain couples TRBV5-1 to TRBJ1-5; possible D gene TRBD1, 5 bases. V gave up 0 bases and J gave up 4 bases, with 8 bases separating them. CDR3 size: 14 residues. Germline V gene sequence: CDR1 SGHRS, CDR2 YFSETQ.

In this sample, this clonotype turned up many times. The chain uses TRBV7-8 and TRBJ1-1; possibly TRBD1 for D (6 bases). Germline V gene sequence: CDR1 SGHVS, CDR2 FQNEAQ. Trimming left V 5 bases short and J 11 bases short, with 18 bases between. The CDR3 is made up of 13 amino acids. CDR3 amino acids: CASSRDGGKVAFF. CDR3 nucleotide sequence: TGTGCCAGCAGCCGGGACGGGGGCAAAGTGGCTTTCTTT.

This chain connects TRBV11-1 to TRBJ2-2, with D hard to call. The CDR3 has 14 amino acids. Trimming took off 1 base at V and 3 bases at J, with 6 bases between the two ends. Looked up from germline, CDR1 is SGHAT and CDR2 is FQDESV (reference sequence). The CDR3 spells CASSLEWDTGELFF. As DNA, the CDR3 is TGTGCCAGCAGCTTAGAGTGGGACACCGGGGAGCTGTTTTTT.

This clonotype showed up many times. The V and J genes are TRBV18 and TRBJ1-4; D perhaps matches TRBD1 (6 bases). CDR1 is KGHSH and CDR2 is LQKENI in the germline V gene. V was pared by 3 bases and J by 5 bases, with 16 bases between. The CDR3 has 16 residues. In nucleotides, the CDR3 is TGTGCCAGCTCACCCACAGGGAAGGGATGGAATGAAAAACTGTTTTTT. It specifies CASSPTGKGWNEKLFF.

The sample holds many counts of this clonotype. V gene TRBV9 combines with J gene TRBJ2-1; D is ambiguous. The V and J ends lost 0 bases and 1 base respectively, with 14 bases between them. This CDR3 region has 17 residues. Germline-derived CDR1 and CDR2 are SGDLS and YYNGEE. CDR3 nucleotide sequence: TGTGCCAGCAGCGTAGATCTTAGTCTCGGTTCCTACAATGAGCAGTTCTTC. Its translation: CASSVDLSLGSYNEQFF. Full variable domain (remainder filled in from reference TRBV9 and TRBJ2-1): DSGVTQTPKHLITATGQRVTLRCSPRSGDLSVYWYQQSLDQGLQFLIQYYNGEERAKGNILERFSAQQFPDLHSELNLSSLELGDSALYFCASSVDLSLGSYNEQFFGPGTRLTVL.

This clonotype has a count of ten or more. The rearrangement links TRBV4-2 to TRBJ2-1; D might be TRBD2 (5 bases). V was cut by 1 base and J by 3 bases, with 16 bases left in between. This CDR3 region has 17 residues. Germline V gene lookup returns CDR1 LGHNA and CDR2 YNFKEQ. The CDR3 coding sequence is TGTGCCAGCAGCCAAGCCAACTACGGCGAGGGCTACAATGAGCAGTTCTTC. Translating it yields CASSQANYGEGYNEQFF.

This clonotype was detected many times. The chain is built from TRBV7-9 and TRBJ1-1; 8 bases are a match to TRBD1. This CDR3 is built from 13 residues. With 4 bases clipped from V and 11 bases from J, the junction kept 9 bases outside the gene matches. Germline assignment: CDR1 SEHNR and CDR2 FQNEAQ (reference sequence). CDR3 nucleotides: TGTGCCAGCAGCTCACCCCTGACAGGGGTTGCTTTCTTT. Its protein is CASSSPLTGVAFF.

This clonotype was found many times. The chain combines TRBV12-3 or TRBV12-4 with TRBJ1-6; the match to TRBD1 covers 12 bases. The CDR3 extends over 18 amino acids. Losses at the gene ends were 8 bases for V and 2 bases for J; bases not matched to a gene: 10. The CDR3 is CASGAGTGGFAYNSPLHF. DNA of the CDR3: TGTGCCAGCGGCGCCGGGACAGGGGGCTTCGCCTATAATTCACCCCTCCACTTT.

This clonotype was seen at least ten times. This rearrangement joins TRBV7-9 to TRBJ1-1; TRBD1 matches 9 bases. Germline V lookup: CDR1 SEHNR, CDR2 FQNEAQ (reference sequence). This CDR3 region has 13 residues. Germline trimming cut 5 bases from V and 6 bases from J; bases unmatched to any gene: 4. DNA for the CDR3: TGTGCCAGCAGCGTAACAGGGGGCCCTGAAGCTTTCTTT. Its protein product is CASSVTGGPEAFF.

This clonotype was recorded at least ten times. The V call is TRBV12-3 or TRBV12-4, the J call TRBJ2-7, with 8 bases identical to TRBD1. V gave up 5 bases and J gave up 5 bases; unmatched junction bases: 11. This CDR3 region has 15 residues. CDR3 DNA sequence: TGTGCCAGCAGTCTCGCCACAGGGGGGACAAACGAGCAGTACTTC. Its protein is CASSLATGGTNEQYF.

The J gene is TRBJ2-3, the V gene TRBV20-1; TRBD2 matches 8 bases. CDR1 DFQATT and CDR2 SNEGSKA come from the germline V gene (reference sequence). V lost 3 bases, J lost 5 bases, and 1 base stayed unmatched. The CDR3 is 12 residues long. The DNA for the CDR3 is TGCAGTGCTAGTCTAGCGGGAGATACGCAGTATTTT. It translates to CSASLAGDTQYF.

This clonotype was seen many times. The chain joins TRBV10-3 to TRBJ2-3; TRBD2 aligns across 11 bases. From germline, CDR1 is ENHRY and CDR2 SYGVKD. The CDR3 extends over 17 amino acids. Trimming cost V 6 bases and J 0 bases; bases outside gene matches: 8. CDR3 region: CAISGLAGSSSTDTQYF. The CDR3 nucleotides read TGTGCCATCAGCGGACTAGCGGGCAGTTCTAGCACAGATACGCAGTATTTT.

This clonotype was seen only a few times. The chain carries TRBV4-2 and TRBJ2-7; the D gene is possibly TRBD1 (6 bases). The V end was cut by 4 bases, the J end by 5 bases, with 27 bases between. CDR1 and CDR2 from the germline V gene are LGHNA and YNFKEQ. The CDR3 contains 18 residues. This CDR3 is CASSLELTPGQLLHEQYF. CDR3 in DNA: TGTGCCAGCAGCCTAGAACTCACGCCCGGACAGCTCCTCCACGAGCAGTACTTC.

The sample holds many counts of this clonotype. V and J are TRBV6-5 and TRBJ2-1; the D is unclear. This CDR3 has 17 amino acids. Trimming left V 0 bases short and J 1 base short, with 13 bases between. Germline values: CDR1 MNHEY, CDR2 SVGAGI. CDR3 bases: TGTGCCAGCAGTTACTCGATTAGGGCGGTATCCTACAATGAGCAGTTCTTC. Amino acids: CASSYSIRAVSYNEQFF.

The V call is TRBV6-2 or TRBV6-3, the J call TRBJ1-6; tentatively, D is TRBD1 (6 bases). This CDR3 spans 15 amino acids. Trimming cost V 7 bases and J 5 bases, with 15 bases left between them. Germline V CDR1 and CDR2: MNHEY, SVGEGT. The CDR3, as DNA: TGTGCCAGCAAACCAGCGGACAGTAATAATTCACCCCTCCACTTT. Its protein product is CASKPADSNNSPLHF.

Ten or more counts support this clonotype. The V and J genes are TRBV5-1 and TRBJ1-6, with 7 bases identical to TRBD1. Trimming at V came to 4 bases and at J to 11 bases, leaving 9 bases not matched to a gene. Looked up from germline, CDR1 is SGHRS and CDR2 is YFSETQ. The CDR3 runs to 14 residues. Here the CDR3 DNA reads TGCGCCAGCAGCACCAGACAGGGAGTACCACCCCTCCACTTT. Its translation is CASSTRQGVPPLHF.

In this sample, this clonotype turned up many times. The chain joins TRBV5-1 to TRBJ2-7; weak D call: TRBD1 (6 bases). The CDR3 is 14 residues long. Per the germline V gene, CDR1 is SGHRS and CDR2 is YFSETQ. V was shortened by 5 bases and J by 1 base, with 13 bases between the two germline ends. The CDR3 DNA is TGCGCCAGCAGGCCCTATACAGGGTCCTACGAGCAGTACTTC. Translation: CASRPYTGSYEQYF.

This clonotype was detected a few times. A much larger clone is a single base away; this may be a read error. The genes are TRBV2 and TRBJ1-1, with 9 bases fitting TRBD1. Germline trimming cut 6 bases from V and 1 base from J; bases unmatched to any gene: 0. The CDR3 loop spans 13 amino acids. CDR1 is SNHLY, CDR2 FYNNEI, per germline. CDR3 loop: CASRDRGNTEAFF. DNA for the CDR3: TGTGCCAGCAGGGACAGGGGGAACACTGAAGCTTTCTTT. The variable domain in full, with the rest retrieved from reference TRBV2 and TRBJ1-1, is EPEVTQTPSHQVTQMGQEVILRCVPISNHLYFYWYRQILGQKVEFLVSFYNNEISEKSEIFDDQFSVERPDGSNFTLKIRSTKLEDSAMYFCASRDRGNTEAFFGQGTRLTVV.

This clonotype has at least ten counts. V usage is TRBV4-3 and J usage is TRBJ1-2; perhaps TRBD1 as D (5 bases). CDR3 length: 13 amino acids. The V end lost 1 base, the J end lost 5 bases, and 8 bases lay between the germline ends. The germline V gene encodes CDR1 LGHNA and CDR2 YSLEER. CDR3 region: CASSQGQIYGYTF. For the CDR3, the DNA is TGCGCCAGCAGCCAAGGACAGATATATGGCTACACCTTC.

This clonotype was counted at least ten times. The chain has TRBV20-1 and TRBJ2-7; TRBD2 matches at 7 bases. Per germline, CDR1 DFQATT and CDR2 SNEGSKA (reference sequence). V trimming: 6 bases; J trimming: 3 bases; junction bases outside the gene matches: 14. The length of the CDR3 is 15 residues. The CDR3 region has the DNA TGCAGTGCCCACCCCGGGACTACCGGCGGCTACGAGCAGTACTTC. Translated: CSAHPGTTGGYEQYF.

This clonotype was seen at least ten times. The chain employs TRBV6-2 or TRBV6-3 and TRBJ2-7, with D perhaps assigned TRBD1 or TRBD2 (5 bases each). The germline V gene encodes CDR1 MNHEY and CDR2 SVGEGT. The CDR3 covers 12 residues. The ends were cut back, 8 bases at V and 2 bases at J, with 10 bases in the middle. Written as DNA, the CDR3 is TGTGCCAGCCGCTCGGGGCCCTACGAGCAGTACTTC. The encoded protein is CASRSGPYEQYF.

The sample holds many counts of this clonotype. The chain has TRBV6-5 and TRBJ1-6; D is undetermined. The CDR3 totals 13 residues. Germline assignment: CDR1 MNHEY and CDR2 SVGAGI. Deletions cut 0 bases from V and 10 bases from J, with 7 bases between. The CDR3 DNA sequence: TGTGCCAGCAGTTACTCGTTCGGGTCACCCCTCCACTTT. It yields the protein CASSYSFGSPLHF.

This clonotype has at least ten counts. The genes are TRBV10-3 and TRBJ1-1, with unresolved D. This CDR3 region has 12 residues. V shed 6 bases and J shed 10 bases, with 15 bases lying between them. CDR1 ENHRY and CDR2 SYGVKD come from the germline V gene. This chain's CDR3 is CAISPDGFRAFF. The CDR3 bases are TGTGCCATCAGCCCAGACGGGTTCCGAGCTTTCTTT.

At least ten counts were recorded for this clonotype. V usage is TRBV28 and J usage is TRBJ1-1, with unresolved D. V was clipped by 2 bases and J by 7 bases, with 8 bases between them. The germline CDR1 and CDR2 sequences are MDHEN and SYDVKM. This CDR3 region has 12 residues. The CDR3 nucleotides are TGTGCCAGCAGTTTAGGGTATGGTGAAGCTTTCTTT. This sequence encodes CASSLGYGEAFF. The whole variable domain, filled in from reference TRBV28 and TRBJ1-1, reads DVKVTQSSRYLVKRTGEKVFLECVQDMDHENMFWYRQDPGLGLRLIYFSYDVKMKEKGDIPEGYSVSREKKERFSLILESASTNQTSMYLCASSLGYGEAFFGQGTRLTVV.

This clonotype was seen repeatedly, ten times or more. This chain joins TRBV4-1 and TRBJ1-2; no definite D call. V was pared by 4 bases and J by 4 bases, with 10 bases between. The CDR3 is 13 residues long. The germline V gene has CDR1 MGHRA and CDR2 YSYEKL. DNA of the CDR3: TGCGCCAGCAGCCCCCCGGGAGGCTATGGCTACACCTTC. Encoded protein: CASSPPGGYGYTF.

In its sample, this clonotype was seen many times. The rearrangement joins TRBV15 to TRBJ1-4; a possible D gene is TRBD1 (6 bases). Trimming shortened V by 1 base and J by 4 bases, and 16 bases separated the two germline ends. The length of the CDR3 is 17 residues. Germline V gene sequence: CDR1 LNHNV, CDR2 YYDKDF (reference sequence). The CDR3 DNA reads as TGTGCCACCAGCAGAGTTTTAGGGGGGGGGGATAATGAAAAACTGTTTTTT. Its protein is CATSRVLGGGDNEKLFF.

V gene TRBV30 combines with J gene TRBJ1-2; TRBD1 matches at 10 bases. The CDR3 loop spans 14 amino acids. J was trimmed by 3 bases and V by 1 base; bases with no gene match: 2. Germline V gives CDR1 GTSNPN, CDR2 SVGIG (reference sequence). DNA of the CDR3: TGTGCCTGGAGTGCCGGGACAGGGGACTATGGCTACACCTTC. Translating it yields CAWSAGTGDYGYTF. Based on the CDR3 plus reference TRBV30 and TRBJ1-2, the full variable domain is SQTIHQWPATLVQPVGSPLSLECTVEGTSNPNLYWYRQAAGRGLQLLFYSVGIGQISSEVPQNLSASRPQDRQFILSSKKLLLSDSGFYLCAWSAGTGDYGYTFGSGTRLTVV.

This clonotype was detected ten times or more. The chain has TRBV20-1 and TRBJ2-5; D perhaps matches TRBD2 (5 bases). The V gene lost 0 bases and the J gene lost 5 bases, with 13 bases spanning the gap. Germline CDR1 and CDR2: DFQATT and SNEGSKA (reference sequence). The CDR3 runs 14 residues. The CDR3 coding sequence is TGCAGTGCTAGAGATCCCCTAGCCTCCGAGACCCAGTACTTC. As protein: CSARDPLASETQYF.

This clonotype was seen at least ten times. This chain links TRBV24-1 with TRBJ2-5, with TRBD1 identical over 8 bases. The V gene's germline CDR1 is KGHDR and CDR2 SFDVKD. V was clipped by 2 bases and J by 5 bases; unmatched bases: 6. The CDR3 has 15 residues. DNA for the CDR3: TGTGCCACCAGTGATTACAGACAGGGGCGGGAGACCCAGTACTTC. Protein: CATSDYRQGRETQYF.

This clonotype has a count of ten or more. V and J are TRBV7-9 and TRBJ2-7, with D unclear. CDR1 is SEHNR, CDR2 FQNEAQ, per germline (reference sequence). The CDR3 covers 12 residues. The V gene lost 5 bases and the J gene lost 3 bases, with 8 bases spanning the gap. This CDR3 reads CASSRTDYEQYF. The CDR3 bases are TGTGCCAGCAGCCGGACGGACTACGAGCAGTACTTC. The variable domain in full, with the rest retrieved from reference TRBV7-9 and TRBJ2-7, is DTGVSQNPRHKITKRGQNVTFRCDPISEHNRLYWYRQTLGQGPEFLTYFQNEAQLEKSRLLSDRFSAERPKGSFSTLEIQRTEQGDSAMYLCASSRTDYEQYFGPGTRLTVT.